Reported below is one T cell receptor (beta chain). The data were taken from a study of OX40 agonist ivuxolimab in advanced cancers. Looking at the study overall: The treatment was a fully human IgG2 OX40 agonist, ivuxolimab.

The CDR3 has 12 residues. CDR1 and CDR2 from the germline V gene are LNHDA and SQIVND (reference sequence). V was trimmed by 6 bases and J by 3 bases, leaving 7 bases between them. TCRdb's table, derived via immunoSEQ multiplex PCR, lists solely in-frame clones and lacks some. The data show over 80,000 clones, roughly nine tenths seen once. The sequencing here drew on CD4+ or CD8+ T cells sorted from blood, taken in a trial of the OX40 agonist ivuxolimab. The V gene is TRBV19, the J gene TRBJ2-3; no clear D gene. The sequence derives from an adult with an advanced solid tumor such as melanoma, head and neck, liver or kidney cancer. Written as DNA, the CDR3 is TGTGCCAGTAGCCAATCTACAGATACGCAGTATTTT. Its protein is CASSQSTDTQYF.